A single sample gave rise to the 27 T cell receptor beta chains below, sequenced in a study of cytotoxic CD8 clonotypes in ibrutinib-treated CLL. Some clones are missing from TCRdb's copy, which holds only in-frame ones; the method was immunoSEQ multiplex PCR. The data show hundreds of thousands of clones, with about three quarters seen just once and 5.9% held by the top ten. The specimen comprised PBMCs, sampled after 12 months of ibrutinib treatment. The receptor set was obtained from a human donor with chronic lymphocytic leukemia.

This clone has only a few counts. The V gene is TRBV19, the J gene TRBJ1-1; D ambiguous. CDR1 is LNHDA and CDR2 is SQIVND in the germline V gene (reference sequence). V lost 3 bases and J 2 bases, leaving 7 bases between the germline ends. The CDR3 has 13 amino acids. The CDR3 sequence is CASSMTVNTEAFF. As DNA, the CDR3 is TGTGCCAGTAGTATGACGGTAAACACTGAAGCTTTCTTT.

The chain recombines TRBV15 with TRBJ1-3, with D maybe TRBD1 (6 bases). V was pared by 4 bases and J by 0 bases, with 13 bases between. The CDR3 has 16 amino acids. The germline CDR1 and CDR2 sequences are LNHNV and YYDKDF (reference sequence). This CDR3 reads CATSMEGESSGNTIYF. The CDR3 DNA reads TGTGCCACCAGCATGGAGGGGGAGAGCTCTGGAAACACCATATATTTT.

The rearrangement links TRBV19 to TRBJ2-3, with 7 bases identical to TRBD1. V shed 8 bases, J shed 4 bases, and the junction held 9 bases outside the gene matches. The CDR3 runs 14 residues. The germline CDR1 and CDR2 sequences are LNHDA and SQIVND (reference sequence). The CDR3 nucleotides are TGTGCCAGTCTCAAGCGAGGGGGCGCAGATACGCAGTATTTT. Protein: CASLKRGGADTQYF.

V gene TRBV29-1 combines with J gene TRBJ2-7; the D gene is possibly TRBD1 (5 bases). Looked up from germline, CDR1 is SQVTM and CDR2 is ANQGSEA. This CDR3 is 12 amino acids long. The V gene lost 5 bases and the J gene lost 3 bases, with 11 bases spanning the gap. CDR3 DNA sequence: TGCAGCGTTTTAAGGGGAAACTACGAGCAGTACTTC. Translating it yields CSVLRGNYEQYF.

This chain connects TRBV30 to TRBJ1-1; TRBD1 matches at 7 bases. This CDR3 has 13 amino acids. V was clipped by 2 bases and J by 1 base; unmatched bases: 1. Germline CDR1 is GTSNPN and CDR2 is SVGIG (reference sequence). In DNA, the CDR3 is TGTGCCTGGAGTAGACAGGGGAACACTGAAGCTTTCTTT. It specifies CAWSRQGNTEAFF.

This clone was counted a few times. The rearrangement uses TRBV28 and TRBJ2-7; D perhaps matches TRBD1 (6 bases). V gave up 3 bases and J gave up 3 bases, with 15 bases separating them. Per germline, CDR1 MDHEN and CDR2 SYDVKM. This CDR3 spans 15 amino acids. CDR3 sequence (DNA): TGTGCCAGCAGTTTGGGTACAGGGTTGGGCTACGAGCAGTACTTC. Translated, it gives CASSLGTGLGYEQYF.

This clone was detected a few times. This sequence joins TRBV10-1 and TRBJ1-1; D ambiguous. The CDR3 is 11 amino acids. Germline V gene sequence: CDR1 WNHNN, CDR2 SYGVQD (reference sequence). The ends were cut back, 5 bases at V and 4 bases at J, with 5 bases in the middle. CDR3 coding DNA: TGCGCCAGCAGTAAGGGCACTGAAGCTTTCTTT. Residues: CASSKGTEAFF.

This clone appeared a single time. CDR3 in amino acids: CASSRRTSTDTQYF. CDR3 in DNA: TGTGCCAGCTCGCGCCGAACCTCCACAGATACGCAGTATTTT. This rearrangement joins TRBV9 to TRBJ2-3, with unresolved D. The CDR3 loop spans 14 amino acids. The V end was cut by 7 bases, the J end by 2 bases, with 14 bases between. Germline CDR1 and CDR2: SGDLS and YYNGEE.

The rearrangement uses TRBV14 and TRBJ1-1, with TRBD1 matching over 7 bases. Per the germline V gene, CDR1 is SGHDN and CDR2 is FVKESK. V was pared by 4 bases and J by 4 bases, with 3 bases of the junction left unmatched. This CDR3 region has 13 residues. CDR3 protein: CASSPDRATEAFF. CDR3 in DNA: TGTGCCAGCAGCCCAGACAGGGCCACTGAAGCTTTCTTT.

V is TRBV11-2 and J is TRBJ2-3; D is tentatively TRBD1 or TRBD2 (5 bases each). Trimming removed 1 base at V and 9 bases at J, with 5 bases between. CDR1 is SGHAT, CDR2 FQNNGV, per germline. The CDR3 consists of 11 residues. CDR3 sequence (DNA): TGTGCCAGCAGCTTAGGGGGGACGCAGTATTTT. It is translated as CASSLGGTQYF.

J is TRBJ1-1 and V is TRBV6-1; 7 nucleotides agree with TRBD1. This CDR3 contains 13 residues. CDR1 is MNHNS and CDR2 is SASEGT in the germline V gene. Trimming took 8 bases from V and 5 from J; bases not matched to a gene: 8. CDR3 in DNA: TGTGCCAGCCTCACGACAGGGATGACTGAAGCTTTCTTT. This gives the protein CASLTTGMTEAFF.

The chain links TRBV4-2 to TRBJ1-1, with 7 bases matching TRBD1. The CDR3 is 14 residues long. The J segment lost 4 bases and the V segment lost 3 bases, leaving 5 bases of the junction unmatched. The germline V gene has CDR1 LGHNA and CDR2 YNFKEQ. CDR3 amino acids: CASSQDSGGTEAFF. CDR3 nucleotides: TGTGCCAGCAGCCAGGATTCAGGGGGCACTGAAGCTTTCTTT.

V usage is TRBV10-3 and J usage is TRBJ2-7; tentative D call: TRBD2 (6 bases). Looked up from germline, CDR1 is ENHRY and CDR2 is SYGVKD. There are 15 residues in the CDR3. Trimming left V 0 bases short and J 1 base short, with 10 bases between. The CDR3 nucleotides read TGTGCCATCAGTGAGTCAGGGAGGAGGTCCTACGAGCAGTACTTC. Translation gives CAISESGRRSYEQYF.

Written as DNA, the CDR3 is TGTGCCAGCAGCTTAGGGGACAGGCAGGAAAAACTGTTTTTT. This sequence encodes CASSLGDRQEKLFF. The chain employs TRBV7-9 and TRBJ1-4; 8 bases are a match to TRBD1. CDR3 length: 14 amino acids. CDR1 is SEHNR, CDR2 FQNEAQ, per germline (reference sequence). V lost 1 base, J lost 8 bases, and 3 bases stayed unmatched.

This clone was seen a handful of times. The chain joins TRBV5-1 to TRBJ1-4; weak D call: TRBD1 (5 bases). With 7 bases removed from V and 3 bases from J, the gap between germline ends came to 10 bases. This CDR3 region has 13 residues. Germline V lookup: CDR1 SGHRS, CDR2 YFSETQ. The CDR3 spells CASQRTPNEKLFF. The CDR3 DNA reads as TGCGCCAGCCAAAGGACACCTAATGAAAAACTGTTTTTT. Full variable domain (outside the CDR3, taken from reference TRBV5-1 and TRBJ1-4): KAGVTQTPRYLIKTRGQQVTLSCSPISGHRSVSWYQQTPGQGLQFLFEYFSETQRNKGNFPGRFSGRQFSNSRSEMNVSTLELGDSALYLCASQRTPNEKLFFGSGTQLSVL.

The rearrangement uses TRBV30 and TRBJ1-4; D ambiguous. Per the germline V gene, CDR1 is GTSNPN and CDR2 is SVGIG (reference sequence). Trimming removed 4 bases from V and 7 bases from J, with 22 bases in between. The length of the CDR3 is 16 residues. In nucleotides, the CDR3 is TGTGCCTGGAACCCAGATTCGGGGTTCCTAATTGAAAAACTGTTTTTT. The encoded protein is CAWNPDSGFLIEKLFF.

The V gene is TRBV7-2, the J gene TRBJ1-5; D is perhaps TRBD1 (6 bases). Trimming took off 5 bases at V and 7 bases at J, with 18 bases between the two ends. This CDR3 is built from 15 residues. From germline, CDR1 is SGHTA and CDR2 FQGNSA. CDR3 loop: CASSVRGGQGQPQHF. The CDR3, as DNA: TGTGCCAGCAGCGTTCGAGGGGGGCAAGGGCAGCCCCAGCATTTT.

The rearrangement joins TRBV6-1 to TRBJ1-2; D unresolved. The V and J ends lost 4 bases and 6 bases respectively, with 15 bases between them. Germline assignment: CDR1 MNHNS and CDR2 SASEGT. CDR3 length equals 14 residues. CDR3 sequence reads: CASSGYPGSDGYTF. The CDR3 DNA is TGTGCCAGCAGTGGCTATCCGGGGAGCGATGGCTACACCTTC.

The CDR3 coding sequence is TGCGCCAGCAGCTTGGACAGGGAAATTGGAAACACCATATATTTT. It is translated as CASSLDREIGNTIYF. The rearrangement uses TRBV5-1 and TRBJ1-3; TRBD1 is a possible D gene (6 bases). Germline loops: CDR1 SGHRS, CDR2 YFSETQ. V was clipped by 0 bases and J by 3 bases, with 10 bases between them. This CDR3 region has 15 residues.

The chain has TRBV27 and TRBJ1-2; TRBD1 is a possible D gene (5 bases). Germline V lookup: CDR1 MNHEY, CDR2 SMNVEV (reference sequence). Trimming stripped 6 bases from V and 4 bases from J, with 15 bases between. The CDR3 contains 14 residues. CDR3 bases: TGTGCCAGCAGGCGGGACCCCCCGGGCTATGGCTACACCTTC. Translated, it gives CASRRDPPGYGYTF.

The V gene is TRBV25-1, the J gene TRBJ2-5; 13 bases agree with TRBD2. With V trimmed by 7 bases and J by 7 bases, 6 bases remained unmatched. CDR1 and CDR2 (germline): MGHDK, SYGVNS. The CDR3 is 14 residues long. In DNA, the CDR3 is TGTGCCAGCACTAGACTAGCGGGGGGCTCGACCCAGTACTTC. Its translation: CASTRLAGGSTQYF.

The DNA of the CDR3 is TGTGCCGGTGTAGACAGGCGGGACTATGGCTACACCTTC. It is translated as CAGVDRRDYGYTF. The J gene is TRBJ1-2, the V gene TRBV2; D might be TRBD1 (6 bases). The V end was cut by 11 bases, the J end by 3 bases, with 16 bases between. The CDR3 length is 13 residues. CDR1 is SNHLY, CDR2 FYNNEI, per germline.

V gene TRBV28 combines with J gene TRBJ2-3; D call uncertain. The CDR3 runs to 14 residues. V dropped 6 bases and J dropped 2 bases, with 12 bases sitting between them. The germline CDR1 and CDR2 sequences are MDHEN and SYDVKM. The CDR3 bases are TGTGCCAGCAGCGAGCCGCAGTCCACAGATACGCAGTATTTT. Translated, it gives CASSEPQSTDTQYF.

This clone appeared a few times. One junction end disagrees with the germline gene, perhaps due to a read error. The chain is built from TRBV29-1 and TRBJ1-4, with D possibly matching TRBD1 (5 bases). The germline gives CDR1 SQVTM, CDR2 ANQGSEA. The CDR3 loop spans 14 amino acids. The CDR3 nucleotides are TGCAGCGTTAACTCCGGGACGTTAAATGGAAAACTGTTTTTT. This translates into CSVNSGTLNGKLFF.

This rearrangement joins TRBV21-1 to TRBJ2-2. TRBV21-1 is a documented pseudogene. This CDR3 is 16 amino acids long. The CDR3 protein is CASSKDGAGYAGELFF. The CDR3 DNA reads as TGTGCCAGCAGCAAAGACGGGGCAGGGTACGCCGGGGAGCTGTTTTTT.

The chain recombines TRBV6-1 with TRBJ1-6; D unresolved. Germline CDR1 and CDR2: MNHNS and SASEGT. The CDR3 length is 12 residues. V lost 3 bases to trimming and J lost 10 bases, with 7 bases between them. The CDR3 DNA follows: TGTGCCAGCAGTGATGGGAGATCACCCCTCCACTTT. It encodes CASSDGRSPLHF.

The V gene is TRBV27, the J gene TRBJ2-7; D unresolved. The germline V and J ends were trimmed by 2 bases and 3 bases, with 8 bases remaining between them. Germline V gene sequence: CDR1 MNHEY, CDR2 SMNVEV (reference sequence). The CDR3 runs to 13 residues. CDR3 in DNA: TGTGCCAGCAGTTTACGTGTTGGCTACGAGCAGTACTTC. Translation: CASSLRVGYEQYF.